This TCR beta chain was obtained from a study of cytomegalovirus exposure and HLA in healthy donors (dated by TCRdb to 2016 to 2017). About the study as a whole: An earlier analysis of a few hundred of the donors reported 276 Gb of sequence data and 117 million unique TCR beta sequences obtained from about 200 million T cells. Alongside the repertoire data, information on donor age, sex, ethnicity and CMV serostatus was compiled. To study patterns of TCR occurrence, a later analysis re-analyzed previously published TCR beta repertoires from 650 to 750 donors and added high-resolution HLA genotyping. The T cell repertoires of under 750 subjects were profiled by immunosequencing and related to cytomegalovirus serostatus. Besides the first cohort of more than 650 subjects, a separate validation cohort made up of roughly 120 different subjects was used. Of the approximately 370 genotyped donors, approximately 81% were placed in the genetic ancestry cluster associated with self-reported Caucasian donors. A later genetic analysis took genome-wide SNP genotypes for about three fifths of the roughly 670 donors and used that subset as a discovery cohort. An early release that covered roughly 600 HLA-typed donors contained approximately 300 gigabases of sequencing data and tens of millions of unique TCR sequences. The number of typed donors differed by locus: roughly 620-640 for A, B, C, DRB1 and DQB1; 500 to 550 for DQA1; 606 for DPA1; and about 450 for DPB1. HLA typing included class I and class II loci at four-digit resolution. In an earlier analysis of around 540 of the donors, high-throughput TCR beta sequencing was used to judge whether each TCR beta V gene segment behaved as functional or pseudogenic. The aim of the study was to test whether cataloging public T cell receptors could identify signatures of past pathogen exposure. All discovery cohort repertoires had been generated on a single sequencing platform. The later analysis used no new phenotypic data to find candidate immune exposures, relying instead on TCR beta sequences and their occurrence across donors. To predict cytomegalovirus infection status, the study combined high-throughput TCR immunosequencing, statistical association of individual TCRs with disease status, and machine learning. A handful of DR-DQ haplotypes were handled as single units for association and clustering because linkage in the cohort was strong. Among some 400 genotyped donors of the cohort, an average of around 240,000 unique TCR beta nucleotide sequences was sequenced per donor, of which roughly 18% were non-productive.

The library was prepared using the immunoSEQ multiplex PCR assay. A mixture of 60 forward primers for TCR Vbeta segments and 13 reverse primers for TCR Jbeta segments was used in the multiplex PCR. The CDR3 region of rearranged TCR beta genes was amplified from genomic DNA with a multiplex PCR assay. The amplified TCR beta libraries were sequenced on the Illumina HiSeq System as 87-base-pair reads. The original pipeline was this. Across the 700 or so repertoires, a later analysis counted 60 million to 90 million unique TCR beta chains, approximately 12 million of which were shared by at least two donors. Raw reads were error-corrected and collapsed into unique sequences by a nearest-neighbor algorithm in which closely related sequences were merged to remove PCR and sequencing errors. To assign V, D and J gene segments, CDR3 sequences were aligned to IMGT reference sequences. Each retained sequence needed at least a six-nucleotide match to both a V gene segment and a J gene segment. Rearrangements were called productive when the CDR3 lacked stop codons and stayed in frame with V and J; all others were non-productive. CDR3 was defined according to IMGT convention as the region running from the second conserved V-encoded cysteine to the conserved J-encoded phenylalanine. In an earlier analysis of 500 to 650 of the donors, sequences lacking an unambiguous match to a single V gene segment were excluded. An earlier analysis of fewer than 750 of the donors classified V segments as functional when productive rearrangements were above 56.7% and as segregating when the standard deviation between donors was above 5%. To diagnose cytomegalovirus status from the catalog of TCR beta chain sequences, a statistical classification framework was built. In a later analysis, TCR nucleotide sequences were compared against IMGT/GENE-DB human TR gene sequences so that V and J genes could be assigned. The TCRdist pipeline was used in a later analysis to assign CDR3 sequences and most-parsimonious VDJ recombination scenarios. In a later analysis, each TCR beta chain was defined by its CDR3 amino acid sequence together with its V-gene family, and reads lacking a unique V-gene family were excluded. A later analysis removed 500 to 600 highly shared, low-generation-probability nucleotide sequences to deal with suspected cross-contamination and a sequencing artifact. For each public chain, a later analysis derived a clonal expansion index from normalized ranks of inferred template counts within each repertoire. In a later analysis, generation probabilities were computed with a VDJ recombination model fitted to out-of-frame rearrangements, and the resulting probabilities were checked against IGoR. In a later analysis, TCR-TCR, TCR-HLA and TCR-CMV co-occurrence was scored with hypergeometric tests, and a repertoire-size bias correction was applied to TCR pairs. A later analysis estimated false discovery rates by permuting HLA or CMV assignments 20 times. A later analysis grouped co-occurring TCRs with DBSCAN, adding TCRdist sequence similarity when clustering within HLA-allele-positive subsets. Repertoires with fewer than 30,000 or more than 120,000 public chains were left out of co-occurrence clustering, as were four to six repertoires with anomalous nucleotide sharing. TCRdb mirrors the immuneACCESS table, restricted to in-frame sequences. Some clones are absent from its copies; in checked studies, under half trace to an unresolved V gene, and the reason for the others is unknown. D and trimming were read from the DNA, whereas the V and J calls and clone size are those reported in that table. Counted in this sample were around 99,000 clones; over 75% of them appeared once. The biggest ten clones account for around 3% of the sample.

As concerns this clone: Its recognized antigen is unknown. No base-level quality is on record; no much larger clone is a single base apart.

Taken from the germline V gene, the CDR1 and CDR2 loops are SGDLS and YYNGEE. The trim is 4 bases for V and 2 bases for J, with a gap of 11 bases between the germline ends. The CDR3 contains 14 residues, cysteine and phenylalanine counted. Only the CDR3 portion is preserved as DNA: 42 bases, with reading frame beginning at the first base. The cohort was made up of 666 healthy bone marrow donors. All cohort members were sampled while nominally healthy, although unrecorded immune exposures were likely present. The donor was CMV seronegative and belonged to the group of roughly 330 seronegative cohort members. A peripheral blood sample was collected from each donor, and TCR beta sequencing was performed on peripheral blood mononuclear cells. Genomic DNA was extracted from the blood cell samples with the Qiagen DNeasy Blood Extraction Kit. Beyond this particular receptor, the publication reports: Immune exposure information for the cohort was limited to CMV serostatus. In a later analysis, HLA-associated TCR beta chains were found to be more clonally expanded and to have lower generation probabilities than equally common non-associated chains. In a later genetic analysis, fewer N-insertions in productive TCRs were reported among donors in an Asian-associated ancestry cluster than the roughly 700-donor mean. The cohort was sequenced for TCR beta chains only, and without alpha or paired-chain data the features that could be detected were limited. It was suggested by the authors that the approach could potentially be generalized to other disease states and immunological phenotypes. Some IMGT-functional V segments, including TRBV6-2 and TRBV6-3, could not be told apart with the 87-base-pair reads, so those segments were excluded. A later analysis found that TCR association rates varied across HLA loci, with DRB1 alleles showing the most associated TCRs and HLA-C alleles the fewest. Because HLA typing was unavailable for some donors at each locus, only the typed subset was used in association tests. The presence/absence analyses assumed that sequencing depth was roughly uniform across donors, and that assumption may not be true. Assigning TCR associations to individual alleles was difficult when HLA alleles, especially DR and DQ, strongly co-occurred. A later analysis found that most CMV-associated TCR beta chains appeared HLA-restricted, with HLA associations seemingly driven largely by CMV exposure. Most TCR sequences were observed very rarely across donors, whereas some public TCRs were present in many individuals. A further reported finding was that TCR beta sequences accurately predicted the HLA-A and HLA-B alleles for most subjects in the first cohort. Correlated functional status among segregating V segments might reflect linkage disequilibrium, but an unknown experimental factor could not be ruled out. In the study, some 160 TCR beta chains were listed as associated with cytomegalovirus. Three of the identified cytomegalovirus-associated TCR beta chains were confirmed in vitro to be specific for cytomegalovirus antigens. At a false discovery rate of 0.05, a later analysis linked 15,000 to 20,000 TCR beta sequences to specific HLA alleles. In a later analysis, several top co-occurrence clusters were reported to appear linked to parvovirus B19, influenza, CMV and Epstein-Barr virus. A cluster of highly shared sequence variants was judged likely to represent a technical artifact of the sequencing pipeline. Because counts were too low, about 17 rarely observed V segments, including chromosome 9 orphons, were excluded from the earlier analysis of around 640 of the donors. V-gene and J-gene trimming of TCR beta chains was associated with a missense DCLRE1C variant in a later genetic analysis, and the association was replicated in an independent cohort. The classifier was reported to diagnose cytomegalovirus status with high specificity and sensitivity in both the original cohort and the validation cohort. In an earlier analysis of fewer than 700 of the donors, most TCR beta V segments appeared in productive rearrangements about 87% or about 30% of the time, broadly matching IMGT annotations.

The source is a man aged 35-49 years in good health and CMV-seronegative. The receptor chain draws on TRBV9 and TRBJ2-3; the D gene remains uncertain. The sequencing sample was made of PBMCs. The DNA sequence is given as TGTGCCAGCAGCCCCCACCTAGTCACAGATACGCAGTATTTT. Its translation is CASSPHLVTDTQYF.